This TCR beta chain was obtained from a study of T cell repertoires in cytomegalovirus infection. The CDR3 spans 14 residues. V was pared by 1 base and J by 8 bases, with 14 bases between. The germline V gene encodes CDR1 SGHNT and CDR2 YENEEA. At least ten counts were recorded for this clonotype. Its antigen is unknown. TCRdb analysed the reads with MiXCR anew, one entry per CDR3 protein. The sample lists approximately 910,000 distinct CDR3 sequences, around a third occurring once. The TCR comes from a human donor in good health (CMV status not recorded). Some clones in this sample may be carry-over from other donors' samples. The chain employs TRBV11-3 and TRBJ1-1; D possibly corresponds to TRBD1 (6 bases). This material consisted of cultured CD8+ T cells from PBMCs, taken from culture after CMV antigen stimulation. Here the CDR3 DNA reads TGTGCCAGCAGCTTAGGAGGTTGGGGGCAGGAAGCTTTCTTT. Translated: CASSLGGWGQEAFF.